The sequence of this TCR beta chain was determined in a study of technical replicates of blood from a handful of donors. V dropped 5 bases and J dropped 7; count of bases not matched to a gene: 4. This CDR3 is built from 14 residues. Germline V CDR1 and CDR2: LNHDA, SQIVND (reference sequence). The data were produced by immunoSEQ multiplex PCR, yet TCRdb's version contains in-frame clones alone and is incomplete. This table has over 85,000 clones, around 94% appearing once. The specimen was T cells isolated from PBMCs. The TCR sequence derives from a human donor in good health. The genes are TRBV19 and TRBJ1-5, with 11 nucleotides matching TRBD1. CDR3 coding DNA: TGTGCCAGTAGTTGGACAGGGGGCGCCCAGCCCCAGCATTTT. It encodes CASSWTGGAQPQHF.